The next 29 T cell receptor beta chains were all read from a single sample in a study of T cell repertoires in cytomegalovirus infection. Using its own MiXCR run on the reads, TCRdb lists one record per CDR3 protein. Of some 400,000 distinct CDR3 sequences detected, roughly a third appear once; the ten largest clones hold about an eighth. Specimen: PBMCs. These TCRs come from a human donor in good health (CMV status not recorded). Some clones in this sample may be carry-over from other donors' samples.

This chain uses TRBV5-8 with TRBJ2-1; the match to TRBD1 covers 7 bases. J lost 5 bases, V lost 0 bases, and 11 bases had no gene match. Germline V lookup: CDR1 SGHTS, CDR2 YDEGEE. The CDR3 covers 17 residues. CDR3 in DNA: TGTGCCAGCAGCTTGGCCATGATAGGGGGCACCAACAATGAGCAGTTCTTC. It encodes CASSLAMIGGTNNEQFF. The complete variable domain, with remaining parts taken from reference TRBV5-8 and TRBJ2-1, reads EAGVTQSPTHLIKTRGQQATLRCSPISGHTSVYWYQQALGLGLQFLLWYDEGEERNRGNFPPRFSGRQFPNYSSELNVNALELEDSALYLCASSLAMIGGTNNEQFFGPGTRLTVL.

About this clonotype: At one of its ends the junction is not consistent with the germline gene, which may arise from a read error. The J gene is TRBJ2-7, the V gene TRBV6-1; D not certain. This CDR3 spans 15 amino acids. CDR1 and CDR2 from the germline V gene are MNHNS and SASEGT. CDR3 sequence reads: CARSELRRNPYEQYF. CDR3 bases: TGTGCCCGCAGTGAACTGCGGAGAAACCCCTACGAGCAGTACTTC.

This clonotype turned up a few times. J is TRBJ1-2 and V is TRBV12-3 or TRBV12-4; TRBD1 aligns across 9 bases. This CDR3 region has 13 residues. V dropped 11 bases and J dropped 7; count of bases not matched to a gene: 11. The CDR3 reads CASRPGQGGGYTF. The CDR3 nucleotides are TGTGCCTCCAGGCCGGGACAGGGTGGTGGCTACACCTTC.

As to this clonotype: The germline gene is not matched at one end of the junction; a read error may be the cause. The chain employs TRBV4-1 and TRBJ1-6; TRBD1 might be the D (5 bases). The germline CDR1 and CDR2 sequences are MGHRA and YSYEKL. This CDR3 comprises 14 residues. The CDR3 region has the DNA TGTGCCAGCAGCCAAGACGCAGGGATCTCACCCCTCCACTTT. It specifies CASSQDAGISPLHF.

This clonotype has a handful of counts. This chain uses TRBV12-3 or TRBV12-4 with TRBJ2-2; D may be TRBD2 (5 bases). The V gene lost 6 bases and the J gene lost 7 bases, with 9 bases spanning the gap. CDR3 length equals 12 residues. CDR3 DNA: TGTGCCAGCAGGCGGACTGGCGGGGAGCTGTTTTTT. This translates into CASRRTGGELFF.

This clonotype was seen at least ten times. As DNA, the CDR3 is TGTGCCAGCAGAGACACAGGTCTTGGTAATGAAAAACTGTTTTTT. Encoded protein: CASRDTGLGNEKLFF. The genes are TRBV12-3 or TRBV12-4 and TRBJ1-4; D might be TRBD1 (5 bases). The CDR3 length is 15 residues. V was clipped by 6 bases and J by 4 bases, with 15 bases between them.

This clonotype was seen many times. This sequence joins TRBV7-9 and TRBJ1-1; D might be TRBD1 (6 bases). Germline CDR1 reads SEHNR; CDR2 reads FQNEAQ (reference sequence). V lost 3 bases and J lost 2, with 10 bases in between. The CDR3 is 14 residues long. The CDR3 protein is CASSLDSVNTEAFF. As DNA, the CDR3 is TGTGCCAGCAGCTTGGACAGCGTCAACACTGAAGCTTTCTTT.

The CDR3 nucleotides read TGTGCCAGTGCCGGGGGAGACTCCACCGGTACGCAGTATTTT. Translated: CASAGGDSTGTQYF. V is TRBV6-5 and J is TRBJ2-3, with D tentatively TRBD2 (6 bases). Germline assignment: CDR1 MNHEY and CDR2 SVGAGI. Deletions cut 9 bases from V and 8 bases from J, with 21 bases between. The CDR3 totals 14 residues.

The chain recombines TRBV4-3 with TRBJ1-1; TRBD1 matches 7 bases. This CDR3 is built from 15 residues. Germline trimming cut 3 bases from V and 6 bases from J; bases unmatched to any gene: 10. Germline assignment: CDR1 LGHNA and CDR2 YSLEER. CDR3 in DNA: TGCGCCAGCAGCCAGACTACAGGGGTTACTCCTGAAGCTTTCTTT. Amino acid sequence: CASSQTTGVTPEAFF.

V and J are TRBV29-1 and TRBJ2-1, with unresolved D. This CDR3 is built from 10 residues. Trimming removed 4 bases at V and 10 bases at J, with 8 bases between. CDR1 is SQVTM and CDR2 is ANQGSEA in the germline V gene. In DNA, the CDR3 is TGCAGCGTTGGTACGGCGGAGCAGTTCTTC. Translated: CSVGTAEQFF.

This sequence joins TRBV7-2 and TRBJ2-1; D gene ambiguous. The CDR3 is 12 residues long. The V gene lost 10 bases and the J gene lost 4 bases, with 11 bases spanning the gap. CDR1 and CDR2 (germline): SGHTA, FQGNSA. For the CDR3, the DNA is TGTGCCACCAGTAAACGGTACAATGAGCAGTTCTTC. It encodes CATSKRYNEQFF.

This clonotype turned up a few times. The rearrangement links TRBV12-3 or TRBV12-4 to TRBJ1-1; D gene ambiguous. V shed 4 bases and J shed 1 base, with 10 bases lying between them. This CDR3 is 14 amino acids long. The CDR3 here is CASSYRTGNTEAFF. CDR3 bases: TGTGCCAGCAGTTACCGGACGGGGAACACTGAAGCTTTCTTT.

In the case of this clonotype: A much larger clone lies one base from this, so it may be a read error. This chain connects TRBV7-9 to TRBJ2-5; TRBD2 aligns across 10 bases. The germline V gene encodes CDR1 SEHNR and CDR2 FQNEAQ (reference sequence). CDR3 length: 15 residues. The CDR3 spells CASSWASGGQETKYF. CDR3 in DNA: TGTGCCAGCAGCTGGGCTAGCGGGGGCCAAGAGACCAAGTACTTC.

This clonotype was counted once. The chain joins TRBV28 to TRBJ2-7, with unresolved D. Germline V gene lookup returns CDR1 MDHEN and CDR2 SYDVKM. The CDR3 loop spans 15 amino acids. V gave up 1 base and J gave up 2 bases, with 12 bases separating them. CDR3 loop: CASSLSPVAPYEQYF. CDR3 sequence (DNA): TGTGCCAGCAGTTTATCCCCCGTGGCTCCCTACGAGCAGTACTTC.

Only a few counts were recorded for this clonotype. The chain links TRBV7-6 to TRBJ2-1, with D perhaps TRBD2 (5 bases). The V end was cut by 5 bases, the J end by 6 bases, with 26 bases between. Germline V lookup: CDR1 SGHVS, CDR2 FNYEAQ. The CDR3 consists of 18 residues. As DNA, the CDR3 is TGTGCCAGCAGCCCTAGAAACAGAGAGGGATCAGGTTCCAATGAGCAGTTCTTC. Translating it yields CASSPRNREGSGSNEQFF.

CDR3 sequence (DNA): TGTGCCAGTAGTATCACCGGGACAGGGTCCTACAATGAGCAGTTCTTC. Its translation: CASSITGTGSYNEQFF. The chain couples TRBV19 to TRBJ2-1; 9 nucleotides line up with TRBD1. This CDR3 is built from 16 residues. V gave up 3 bases and J gave up 1 base; unmatched junction bases: 4. The V gene's germline CDR1 is LNHDA and CDR2 SQIVND (reference sequence).

The chain combines TRBV7-3 with TRBJ2-1; no definite D call. The CDR3 is 13 amino acids. V was pared by 0 bases and J by 6 bases, with 6 bases between. The germline V gene has CDR1 SGHTA and CDR2 FQGTGA. As DNA, the CDR3 is TGTGCCAGCAGCTTAACGTTTCGCAATGAGCAGTTCTTC. This sequence encodes CASSLTFRNEQFF.

This clonotype was seen more than once but under ten times. The V call is TRBV15, the J call TRBJ1-4; weak D call: TRBD1 (5 bases). The V gene lost 1 base and the J gene lost 6 bases, with 12 bases spanning the gap. This CDR3 region has 15 residues. Germline-derived CDR1 and CDR2 are LNHNV and YYDKDF (reference sequence). The CDR3 region has the DNA TGTGCCACCAGCAGAGGGGCAGGGTATGATGAAAAACTGTTTTTT. Translated, it gives CATSRGAGYDEKLFF.

The chain recombines TRBV6-2 or TRBV6-3 with TRBJ2-7; possibly TRBD2 for D (7 bases). The length of the CDR3 is 17 residues. CDR1 MNHEY and CDR2 SVGEGT come from the germline V gene. V lost 5 bases to trimming and J lost 0 bases, with 20 bases between them. In DNA form, the CDR3 reads TGTGCCAGCAGTCCGTTGGGGCGGGGGCCGAGCTCCTACGAGCAGTACTTC. Its protein is CASSPLGRGPSSYEQYF.

This clonotype was detected a few times. This chain connects TRBV3-1 to TRBJ1-5, with D possibly TRBD1 on 5 matching bases. The CDR3 is made up of 14 amino acids. V dropped 4 bases and J dropped 7 bases, with 14 bases sitting between them. From germline, CDR1 is LGHDT and CDR2 YNNKEL (reference sequence). The CDR3 sequence is CASSRDVEDQPQHF. CDR3 nucleotides: TGTGCCAGCAGCCGGGACGTGGAGGACCAGCCCCAGCATTTT.

The V gene is TRBV12-3 or TRBV12-4, the J gene TRBJ2-3; D gene unclear. The CDR3 covers 11 residues. Trimming left V 7 bases short and J 7 bases short, with 9 bases between. The CDR3 nucleotides are TGTGCCAGCAAGGCCGACTATACGCAGTATTTT. As protein: CASKADYTQYF.

This clonotype was counted only a few times. The V and J genes are TRBV4-1 and TRBJ2-7, with a weak D call TRBD1 (6 bases). Trimming shortened V by 1 base and J by 3 bases, and 13 bases separated the two germline ends. The V gene's germline CDR1 is MGHRA and CDR2 YSYEKL. This CDR3 is 15 amino acids long. This CDR3 reads CASSQGSGQGYEQYF. DNA for the CDR3: TGCGCCAGCAGCCAAGGCTCGGGACAAGGCTACGAGCAGTACTTC.

In this sample, this clonotype turned up a few times. The chain links TRBV4-3 to TRBJ2-3, with TRBD2 as a possible D gene (6 bases). This CDR3 contains 19 residues. Trimming left V 4 bases short and J 2 bases short, with 25 bases between. Per germline, CDR1 LGHNA and CDR2 YSLEER. The CDR3 bases are TGCGCCAGCAGCCGAACTAGCATCCCAGTCGGAGGGGCCACAGATACGCAGTATTTT. Its protein is CASSRTSIPVGGATDTQYF.

V gene TRBV5-4 combines with J gene TRBJ1-2; 8 bases align to TRBD1. Germline V gene sequence: CDR1 SGHNT, CDR2 YYREEE (reference sequence). The CDR3 loop spans 15 amino acids. Unmatched junction bases numbered 6, after V lost 4 bases and J lost 1 base. CDR3 DNA: TGTGCCAGCAGCGCGGACAGGGCAGTTAACTATGGCTACACCTTC. Translation gives CASSADRAVNYGYTF.

This clonotype came up many times. The chain couples TRBV7-6 to TRBJ2-7; 12 bases match TRBD2. Trimming at V came to 2 bases and at J to 5 bases, leaving 10 bases not matched to a gene. Per the germline V gene, CDR1 is SGHVS and CDR2 is FNYEAQ. CDR3 length: 17 amino acids. CDR3 nucleotide sequence: TGTGCCAGCAGCTTACTAGCGGGGGGGCTTAACGCGAACGAGCAGTACTTC. Its protein product is CASSLLAGGLNANEQYF.

CDR3 nucleotide sequence: TGTGCCAGCAGTTACACAACTGGGGCGAACACTGAAGCTTTCTTT. Translated: CASSYTTGANTEAFF. The V and J genes are TRBV6-5 and TRBJ1-1, with D perhaps matching TRBD1 (5 bases). The germline gives CDR1 MNHEY, CDR2 SVGAGI. This CDR3 has 15 amino acids. V dropped 2 bases and J dropped 1 base, with 11 bases sitting between them.

V and J are TRBV11-2 and TRBJ1-1, with D maybe TRBD1 (5 bases). The CDR3 is made up of 11 amino acids. The V gene lost 11 bases and the J gene lost 5 bases, with 12 bases spanning the gap. Looked up from germline, CDR1 is SGHAT and CDR2 is FQNNGV. This CDR3 reads CAGQWGTEAFF. The CDR3 DNA sequence: TGTGCCGGCCAGTGGGGGACTGAAGCTTTCTTT.

J is TRBJ2-5 and V is TRBV7-2, with 8 nucleotides matching TRBD2. This CDR3 is 14 amino acids long. From germline, CDR1 is SGHTA and CDR2 FQGNSA. Trimming at V came to 4 bases and at J to 13 bases, leaving 14 bases not matched to a gene. The CDR3 DNA reads as TGTGCCAGCAGCTGCTATAGCGGGGAAGAGCCCCCGTACTTC. The encoded protein is CASSCYSGEEPPYF.

The table lists this clonotype with a few counts. The chain joins TRBV6-6 to TRBJ1-3; 7 bases are shared with TRBD1. The CDR3 totals 16 residues. Germline CDR1 is MNHNY and CDR2 is SVGAGI (reference sequence). V gave up 6 bases and J gave up 0 bases; unmatched junction bases: 8. Written as DNA, the CDR3 is TGTGCCAGCAGCCCGACAGGGCTCTACTCTGGAAACACCATATATTTT. Amino acids: CASSPTGLYSGNTIYF.